A selection of T cell receptor beta chains follows, all from one sample in a study of control samples from healthy donors and cancer patients. Data came from immunoSEQ multiplex PCR; TCRdb stores just in-frame clones and leaves some out. The data show some 87,000 clones, with roughly 84% seen just once and around 10% held by the top ten. Sample: PBMCs. These receptors all stem from a man in his sixties with head and neck cancer. Both conserved end residues are part of each CDR3. D genes are given only for firm matches. The size of a clone is reported for some rows only, either as once, few or many, or as a class for expanded clones.

V	J	size	D	DNA	CDR3
TRBV4-2	TRBJ2-2	NA	TRBD2	TGTGCCAGCAGCCGAGATCCCCCCGGGCTAGCGGGAAGCGGGGAGCTGTTTTTT	CASSRDPPGLAGSGELFF
TRBV4-2	TRBJ2-5	NA	TRBD2	TGTGCCAGCAGCCAAGATCTAGCGGGGGAAGAGACCCAGTACTTC	CASSQDLAGEETQYF
TRBV4-2	TRBJ1-5	NA	NA	TGTGCCAGCAGCCAAGACGGGACCCAAAATCAGCCCCAGCATTTT	CASSQDGTQNQPQHF
TRBV12-3/TRBV12-4	TRBJ1-2	NA	NA	TGTGCCAGCAGTACCGCTGGGGGTGACGGCTACACCTTC	CASSTAGGDGYTF
TRBV5-4	TRBJ1-4	NA	NA	TGTGCCAGCAGCTTGGGGGGGCGTGGTAATGAAAAACTGTTTTTT	CASSLGGRGNEKLFF
TRBV5-1	TRBJ1-3	NA	NA	TGCGCCAGCAGCCCCGGGCAGTCGGACACCATATATTTT	CASSPGQSDTIYF
TRBV29-1	TRBJ1-1	NA	TRBD1	TGCAGCGTCGCCACAGGGGGTACCACTGAAGCTTTCTTT	CSVATGGTTEAFF
TRBV14	TRBJ2-1	once	NA	TGTGCCAGCAGCCAAGGGCCCGGGGGTGAGCAGTTCTTC	CASSQGPGGEQFF
TRBV11-2	TRBJ2-1	NA	NA	TGTGCCAGCAGCTTAGGAGCTGGCGTTCCTTACAATGAGCAGTTCTTC	CASSLGAGVPYNEQFF
TRBV29-1	TRBJ2-1	NA	NA	TGCAGCGTTGTCTCCCCGCCTAGGATTGGTGAGCAGTTCTTC	CSVVSPPRIGEQFF
TRBV6-1	TRBJ2-1	NA	NA	TGTGCCAGCAGTGAATGGGCAGGTAGGGCGGTTCGCAATGAGCAGTTCTTC	CASSEWAGRAVRNEQFF
TRBV19	TRBJ1-3	NA	TRBD1	TGTGCCAGTAGTATATCGACAGGGATATCTGGAAACACCATATATTTT	CASSISTGISGNTIYF
TRBV6-6	TRBJ2-1	NA	TRBD1	TGTGCCAGCAGTTACTCCCACAGGGGTAATGAGCAGTTCTTC	CASSYSHRGNEQFF
TRBV4-1	TRBJ2-4	NA	TRBD2	TGCGCCAGCAGCCACCCTTGGACTAGCGGGAGGGCCAAAAACATTCAGTACTTC	CASSHPWTSGRAKNIQYF
TRBV4-1	TRBJ2-3	NA	NA	TGCGCCAGCAGCTTTGGGGGGCCAGATACGCAGTATTTT	CASSFGGPDTQYF
TRBV7-9	TRBJ2-3	NA	NA	TGTGCCAGCAGCCCCGTAGGAGATACGCAGTATTTT	CASSPVGDTQYF